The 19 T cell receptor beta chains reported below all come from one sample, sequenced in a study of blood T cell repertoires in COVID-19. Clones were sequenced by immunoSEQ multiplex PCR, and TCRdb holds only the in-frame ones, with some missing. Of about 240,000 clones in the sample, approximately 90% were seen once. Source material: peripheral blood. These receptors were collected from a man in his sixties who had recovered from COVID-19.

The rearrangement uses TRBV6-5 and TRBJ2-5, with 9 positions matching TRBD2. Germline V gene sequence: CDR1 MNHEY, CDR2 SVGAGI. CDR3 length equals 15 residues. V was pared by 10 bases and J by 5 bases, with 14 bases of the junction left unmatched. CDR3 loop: CATSDGGGGWETQYF. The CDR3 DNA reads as TGTGCCACCTCAGATGGCGGGGGGGGATGGGAGACCCAGTACTTC.

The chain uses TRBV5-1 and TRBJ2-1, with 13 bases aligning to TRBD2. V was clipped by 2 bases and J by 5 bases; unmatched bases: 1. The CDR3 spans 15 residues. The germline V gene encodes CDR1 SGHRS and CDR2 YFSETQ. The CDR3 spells CASSFGTSGNNEQFF. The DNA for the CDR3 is TGCGCCAGCAGCTTCGGGACTAGCGGGAACAATGAGCAGTTCTTC.

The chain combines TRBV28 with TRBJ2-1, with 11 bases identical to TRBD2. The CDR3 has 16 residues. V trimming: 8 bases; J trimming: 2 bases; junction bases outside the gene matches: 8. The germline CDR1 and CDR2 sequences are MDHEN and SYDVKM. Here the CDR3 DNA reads TGTGCCAGCCAGGACAATAGCGGGGGGGCCTACAATGAGCAGTTCTTC. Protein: CASQDNSGGAYNEQFF.

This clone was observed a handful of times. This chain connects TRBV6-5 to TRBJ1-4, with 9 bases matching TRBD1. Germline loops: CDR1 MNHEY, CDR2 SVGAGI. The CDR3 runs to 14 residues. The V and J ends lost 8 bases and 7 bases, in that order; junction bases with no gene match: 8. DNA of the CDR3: TGTGCCAGCCAACAAACAGGGGGCCCTGAAAAACTGTTTTTT. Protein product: CASQQTGGPEKLFF.

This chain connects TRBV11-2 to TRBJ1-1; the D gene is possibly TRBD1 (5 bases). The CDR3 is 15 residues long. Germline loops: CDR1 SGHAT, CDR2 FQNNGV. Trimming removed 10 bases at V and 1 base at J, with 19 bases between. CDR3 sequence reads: CATSWGSRANTEAFF. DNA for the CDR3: TGTGCCACCTCGTGGGGCTCCCGGGCGAACACTGAAGCTTTCTTT. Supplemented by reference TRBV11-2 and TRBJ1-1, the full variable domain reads EAGVAQSPRYKIIEKRQSVAFWCNPISGHATLYWYQQILGQGPKLLIQFQNNGVVDDSQLPKDRFSAERLKGVDSTLKIQPAKLEDSAVYLCATSWGSRANTEAFFGQGTRLTVV.

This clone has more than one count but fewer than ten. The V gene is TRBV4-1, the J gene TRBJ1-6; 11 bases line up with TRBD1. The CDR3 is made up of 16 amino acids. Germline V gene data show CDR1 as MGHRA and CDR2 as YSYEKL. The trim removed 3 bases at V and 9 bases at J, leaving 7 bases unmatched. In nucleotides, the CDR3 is TGCGCCAGCAGCCAGTCCCTGGGACAGGGGGGTTCACCCCTCCACTTT. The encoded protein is CASSQSLGQGGSPLHF.

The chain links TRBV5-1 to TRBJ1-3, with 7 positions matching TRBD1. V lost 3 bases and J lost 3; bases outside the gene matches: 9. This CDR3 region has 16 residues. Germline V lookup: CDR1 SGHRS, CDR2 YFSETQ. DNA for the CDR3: TGCGCCAGCAGCTCAGAGACAGGGCGGCTTGGAAACACCATATATTTT. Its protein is CASSSETGRLGNTIYF.

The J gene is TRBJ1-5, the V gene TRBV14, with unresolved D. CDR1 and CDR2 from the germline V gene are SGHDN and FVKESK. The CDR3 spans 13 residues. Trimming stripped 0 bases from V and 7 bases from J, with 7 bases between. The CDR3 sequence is CASSQDRSQPQHF. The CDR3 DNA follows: TGTGCCAGCAGCCAAGATCGGTCCCAGCCCCAGCATTTT.

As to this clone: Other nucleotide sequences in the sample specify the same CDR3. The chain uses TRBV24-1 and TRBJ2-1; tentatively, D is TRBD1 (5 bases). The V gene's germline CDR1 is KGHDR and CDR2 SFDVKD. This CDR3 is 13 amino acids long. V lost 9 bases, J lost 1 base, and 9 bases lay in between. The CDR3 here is CATGQGSYNEQFF. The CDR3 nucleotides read TGTGCCACCGGGCAGGGATCCTACAATGAGCAGTTCTTC.

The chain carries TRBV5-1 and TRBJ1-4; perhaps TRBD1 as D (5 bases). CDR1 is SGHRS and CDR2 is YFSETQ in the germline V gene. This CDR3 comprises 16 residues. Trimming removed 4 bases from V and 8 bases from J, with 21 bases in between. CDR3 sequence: CASSLRGTGEGEKLFF. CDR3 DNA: TGCGCCAGCAGCCTAAGAGGGACTGGTGAAGGAGAAAAACTGTTTTTT.

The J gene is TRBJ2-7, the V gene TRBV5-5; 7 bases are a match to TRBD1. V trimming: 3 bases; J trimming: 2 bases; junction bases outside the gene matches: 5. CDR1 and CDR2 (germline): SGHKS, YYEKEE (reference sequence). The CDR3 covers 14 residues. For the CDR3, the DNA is TGTGCCAGCAGCTCCCGGGACAGCCCCTACGAGCAGTACTTC. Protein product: CASSSRDSPYEQYF.

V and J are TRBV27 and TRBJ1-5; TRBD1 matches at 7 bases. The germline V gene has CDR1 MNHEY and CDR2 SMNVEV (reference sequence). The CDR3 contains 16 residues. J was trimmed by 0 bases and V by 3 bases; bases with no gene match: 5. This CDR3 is CASSLEGGHSNQPQHF. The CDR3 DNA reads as TGTGCCAGCAGTTTGGAAGGGGGCCATAGCAATCAGCCCCAGCATTTT.

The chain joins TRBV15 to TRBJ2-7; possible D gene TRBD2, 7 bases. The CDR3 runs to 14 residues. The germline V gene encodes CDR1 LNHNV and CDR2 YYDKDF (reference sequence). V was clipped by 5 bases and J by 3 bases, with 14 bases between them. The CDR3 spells CATSVRGASYEQYF. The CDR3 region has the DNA TGTGCCACCAGCGTTCGGGGGGCCAGCTACGAGCAGTACTTC.

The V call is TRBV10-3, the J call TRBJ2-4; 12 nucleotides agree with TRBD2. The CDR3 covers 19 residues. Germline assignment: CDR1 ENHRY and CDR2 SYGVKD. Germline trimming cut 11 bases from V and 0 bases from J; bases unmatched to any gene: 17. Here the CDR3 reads CAVFANSSGGDLAKNIQYF. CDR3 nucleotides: TGTGCCGTCTTTGCGAACTCTAGCGGGGGGGATCTAGCCAAAAACATTCAGTACTTC.

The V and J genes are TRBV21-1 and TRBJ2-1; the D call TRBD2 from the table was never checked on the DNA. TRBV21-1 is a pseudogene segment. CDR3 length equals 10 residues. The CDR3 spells CASSPPEQFF. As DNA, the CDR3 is TGTGCCAGCAGCCCTCCCGAGCAGTTCTTC.

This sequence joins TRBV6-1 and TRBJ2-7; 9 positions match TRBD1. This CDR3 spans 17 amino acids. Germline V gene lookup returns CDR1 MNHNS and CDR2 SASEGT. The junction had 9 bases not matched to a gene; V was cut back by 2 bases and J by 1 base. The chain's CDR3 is CASSEWGQGGKSYEQYF. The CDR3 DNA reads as TGTGCCAGCAGTGAATGGGGACAGGGCGGTAAATCCTACGAGCAGTACTTC.

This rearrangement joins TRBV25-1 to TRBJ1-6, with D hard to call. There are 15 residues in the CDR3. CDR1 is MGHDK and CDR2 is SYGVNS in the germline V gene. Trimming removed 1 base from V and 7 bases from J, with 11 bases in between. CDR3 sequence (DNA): TGTGCCAGCAGTGAATTGGGTCTGACAAATTCACCCCTCCACTTT. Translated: CASSELGLTNSPLHF.

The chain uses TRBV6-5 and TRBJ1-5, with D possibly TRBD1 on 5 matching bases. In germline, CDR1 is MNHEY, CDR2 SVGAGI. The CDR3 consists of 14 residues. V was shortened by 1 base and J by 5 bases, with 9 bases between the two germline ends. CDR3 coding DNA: TGTGCCAGCAGTTACTGGGGGGGGGATCAGCCCCAGCATTTT. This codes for CASSYWGGDQPQHF.

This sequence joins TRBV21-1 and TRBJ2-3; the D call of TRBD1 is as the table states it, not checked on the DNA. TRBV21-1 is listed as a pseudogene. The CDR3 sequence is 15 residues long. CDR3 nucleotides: TGTGCCAGTAAACCCGACAGAGGCAACACAGATACGCAGTATTTT. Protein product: CASKPDRGNTDTQYF.